The following is a T cell receptor (beta chain) sequence with its context. Its antigen is as yet unknown. The data were taken from a study of shared clonotypes between healthy human individuals. The overall study: Every donor yielded three CD4 naive, three CD4 memory, two CD8 naive and one CD8 memory plate.

Some clones are missing from TCRdb's copy, which holds only in-frame ones; the method was immunoSEQ multiplex PCR. The data contain roughly 2.1 million clones, 85% to 95% of them singletons. General observations from the study: Owing to a small donor count, the genetic and exposure-history diversity represented was limited. Collection of samples was limited to blood; tissue repertoires likely differ.

Trimming left V 5 bases short and J 5 bases short, with 10 bases between. Looked up from germline, CDR1 is SGHTS and CDR2 is YDEGEE. The CDR3 is made up of 12 amino acids. Terminally differentiated effector memory CD45RA+ cells were excluded by CCR7 positive selection of CD45RO-negative cells. The donors, healthy adults who were HIV-negative, had experienced no recent acute infections or vaccinations. The chain carries TRBV5-8 and TRBJ1-1; tentatively, D is TRBD1 (5 bases). Input material: naive CD8+ T cells from PBMCs. The source of this sequence is a man aged 18 to 35 in good health. Some clones in this sample may be carry-over from other donors' samples. CDR3 DNA: TGTGCCAGCAGTCGTAGGGGTACTGAAGCTTTCTTT. Translation gives CASSRRGTEAFF.